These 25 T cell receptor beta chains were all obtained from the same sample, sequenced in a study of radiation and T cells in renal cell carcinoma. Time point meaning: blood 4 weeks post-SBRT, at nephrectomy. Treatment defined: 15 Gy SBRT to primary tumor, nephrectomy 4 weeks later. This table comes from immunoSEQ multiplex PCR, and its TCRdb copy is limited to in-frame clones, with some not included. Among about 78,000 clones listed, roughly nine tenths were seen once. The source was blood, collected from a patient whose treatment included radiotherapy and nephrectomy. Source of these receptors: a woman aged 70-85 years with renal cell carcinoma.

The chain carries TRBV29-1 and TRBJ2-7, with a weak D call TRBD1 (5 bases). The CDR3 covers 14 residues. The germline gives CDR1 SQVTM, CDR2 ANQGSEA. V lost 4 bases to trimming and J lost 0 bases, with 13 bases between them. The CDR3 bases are TGCAGCGTTGGGCAGGGAAGCAGCTCCTACGAGCAGTACTTC. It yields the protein CSVGQGSSSYEQYF.

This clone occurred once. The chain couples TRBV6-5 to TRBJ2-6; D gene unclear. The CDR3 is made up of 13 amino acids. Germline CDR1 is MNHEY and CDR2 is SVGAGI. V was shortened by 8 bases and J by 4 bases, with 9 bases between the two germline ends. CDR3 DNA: TGTGCCAGCCTTAAGAGAGGGGCCAACGTCCTGACTTTC. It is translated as CASLKRGANVLTF.

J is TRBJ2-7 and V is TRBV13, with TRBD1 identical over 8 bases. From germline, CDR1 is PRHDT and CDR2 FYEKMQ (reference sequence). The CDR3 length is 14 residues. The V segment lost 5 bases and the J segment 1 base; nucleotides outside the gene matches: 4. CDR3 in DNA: TGTGCCAGCAGCCCAGGGGGCAGGTCCTACGAGCAGTACTTC. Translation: CASSPGGRSYEQYF.

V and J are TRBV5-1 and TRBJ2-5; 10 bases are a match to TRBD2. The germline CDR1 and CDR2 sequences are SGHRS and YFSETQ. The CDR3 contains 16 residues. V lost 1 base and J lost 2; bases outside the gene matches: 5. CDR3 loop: CASSLSGGAGQETQYF. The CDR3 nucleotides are TGCGCCAGCAGCTTGAGCGGGGGGGCTGGGCAAGAGACCCAGTACTTC.

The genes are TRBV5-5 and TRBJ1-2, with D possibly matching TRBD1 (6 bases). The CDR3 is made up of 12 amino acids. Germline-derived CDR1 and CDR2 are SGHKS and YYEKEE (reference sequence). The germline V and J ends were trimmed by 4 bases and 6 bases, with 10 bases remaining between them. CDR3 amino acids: CASSGRGNGYTF. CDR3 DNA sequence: TGTGCCAGCAGCGGCAGGGGCAATGGCTACACCTTC.

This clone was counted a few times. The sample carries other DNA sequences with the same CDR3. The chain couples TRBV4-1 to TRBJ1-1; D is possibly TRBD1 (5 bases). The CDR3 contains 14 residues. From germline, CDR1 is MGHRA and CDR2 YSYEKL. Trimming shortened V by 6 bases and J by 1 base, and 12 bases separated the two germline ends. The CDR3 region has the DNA TGCGCCAGCAGACTGGGACGGGAGAACACTGAAGCTTTCTTT. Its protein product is CASRLGRENTEAFF.

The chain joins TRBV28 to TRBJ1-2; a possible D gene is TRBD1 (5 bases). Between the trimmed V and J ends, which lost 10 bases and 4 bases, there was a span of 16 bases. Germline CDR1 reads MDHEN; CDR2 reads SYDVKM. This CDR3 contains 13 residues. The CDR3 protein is CAIQRGEGYGYTF. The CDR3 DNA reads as TGTGCCATCCAGAGAGGGGAGGGCTATGGCTACACCTTC.

The DNA for the CDR3 is TGTGCCAGCAGCCAAGAGGCGGGGCCTTACAATGAGCAGTTCTTC. Encoded protein: CASSQEAGPYNEQFF. The chain uses TRBV14 and TRBJ2-1; D is possibly TRBD2 (6 bases). The CDR3 has 15 residues. Germline CDR1 reads SGHDN; CDR2 reads FVKESK. Trimming took off 0 bases at V and 4 bases at J, with 10 bases between the two ends.

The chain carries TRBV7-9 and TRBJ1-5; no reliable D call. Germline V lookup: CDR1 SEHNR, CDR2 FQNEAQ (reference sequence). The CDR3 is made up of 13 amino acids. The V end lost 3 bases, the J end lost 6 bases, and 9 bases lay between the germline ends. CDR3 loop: CASSFGEGQPQHF. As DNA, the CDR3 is TGTGCCAGCAGCTTTGGGGAGGGTCAGCCCCAGCATTTT.

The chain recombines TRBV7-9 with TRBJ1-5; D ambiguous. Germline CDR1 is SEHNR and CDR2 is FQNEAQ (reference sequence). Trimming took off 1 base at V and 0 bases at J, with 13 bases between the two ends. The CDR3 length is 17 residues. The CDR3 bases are TGTGCCAGCAGCTTAGGGTGGCCAGCGTATAGCAATCAGCCCCAGCATTTT. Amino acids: CASSLGWPAYSNQPQHF.

In nucleotides, the CDR3 is TGTGCCAGCAGCTTGGAGAGTGGCAGGGCGAACACTGAAGCTTTCTTT. This encodes CASSLESGRANTEAFF. V is TRBV5-4 and J is TRBJ1-1, with D maybe TRBD1 (5 bases). CDR1 and CDR2 from the germline V gene are SGHNT and YYREEE (reference sequence). Trimming took 0 bases from V and 1 from J, leaving 13 bases between them. The CDR3 is made up of 16 amino acids.

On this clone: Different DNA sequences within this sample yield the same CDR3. Here the CDR3 reads CASSVAGGNYGYTF. Written as DNA, the CDR3 is TGTGCCAGCAGCGTAGCAGGCGGCAACTATGGCTACACCTTC. The rearrangement uses TRBV9 and TRBJ1-2; unclear D gene. The CDR3 has 14 amino acids. The germline V gene has CDR1 SGDLS and CDR2 YYNGEE. The V and J ends lost 0 bases and 2 bases respectively, with 8 bases between them.

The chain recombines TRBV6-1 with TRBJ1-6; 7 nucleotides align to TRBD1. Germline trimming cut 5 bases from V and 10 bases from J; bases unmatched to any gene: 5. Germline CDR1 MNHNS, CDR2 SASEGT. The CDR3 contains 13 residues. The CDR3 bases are TGTGCCAGCAGTACAGGGGTAGAGTCACCCCTCCACTTT. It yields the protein CASSTGVESPLHF.

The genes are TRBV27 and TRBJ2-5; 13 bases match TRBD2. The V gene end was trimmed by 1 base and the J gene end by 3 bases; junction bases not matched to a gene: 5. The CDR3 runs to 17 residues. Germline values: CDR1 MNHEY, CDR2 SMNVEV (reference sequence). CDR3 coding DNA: TGTGCCAGCAGTTTATTCGCCGGGACTAGCGGGGAAGAGACCCAGTACTTC. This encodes CASSLFAGTSGEETQYF.

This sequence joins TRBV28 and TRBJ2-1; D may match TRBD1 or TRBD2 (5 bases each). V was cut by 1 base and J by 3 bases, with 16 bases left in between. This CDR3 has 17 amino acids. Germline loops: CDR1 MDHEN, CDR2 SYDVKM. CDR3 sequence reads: CASSLFAGADFYNEQFF. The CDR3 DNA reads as TGTGCCAGCAGTTTATTTGCCGGGGCGGACTTCTACAATGAGCAGTTCTTC. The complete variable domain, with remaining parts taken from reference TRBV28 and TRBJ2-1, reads DVKVTQSSRYLVKRTGEKVFLECVQDMDHENMFWYRQDPGLGLRLIYFSYDVKMKEKGDIPEGYSVSREKKERFSLILESASTNQTSMYLCASSLFAGADFYNEQFFGPGTRLTVL.

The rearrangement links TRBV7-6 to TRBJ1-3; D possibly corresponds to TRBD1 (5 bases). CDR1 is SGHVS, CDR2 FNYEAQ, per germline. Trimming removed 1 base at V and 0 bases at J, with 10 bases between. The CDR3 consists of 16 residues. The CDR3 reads CASSLGGGYSGNTIYF. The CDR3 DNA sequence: TGTGCCAGCAGCTTAGGGGGGGGTTACTCTGGAAACACCATATATTTT.

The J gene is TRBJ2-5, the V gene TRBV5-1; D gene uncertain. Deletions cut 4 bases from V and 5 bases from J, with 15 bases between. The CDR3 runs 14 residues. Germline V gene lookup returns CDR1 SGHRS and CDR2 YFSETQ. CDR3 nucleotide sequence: TGCGCCAGCAGCGACGAGGCTGCCCGGGAGACCCAGTACTTC. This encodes CASSDEAARETQYF.

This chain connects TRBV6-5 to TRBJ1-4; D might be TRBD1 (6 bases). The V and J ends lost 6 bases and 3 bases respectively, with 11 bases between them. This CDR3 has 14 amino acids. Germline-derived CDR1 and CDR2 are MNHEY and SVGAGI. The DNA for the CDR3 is TGTGCCAGCAGCACAGGGCGTCCTAATGAAAAACTGTTTTTT. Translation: CASSTGRPNEKLFF.

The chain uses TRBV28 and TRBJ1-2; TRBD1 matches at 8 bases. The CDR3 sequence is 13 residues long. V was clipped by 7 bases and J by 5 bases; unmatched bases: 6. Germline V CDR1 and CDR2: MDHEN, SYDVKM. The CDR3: CASNGRGLYGYTF. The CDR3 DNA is TGTGCCAGCAACGGCAGGGGGCTATATGGCTACACCTTC.

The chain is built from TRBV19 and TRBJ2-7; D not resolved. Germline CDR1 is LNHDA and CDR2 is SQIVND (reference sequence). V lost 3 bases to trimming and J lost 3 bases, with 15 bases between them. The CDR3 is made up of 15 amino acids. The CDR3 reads CASSINPSPHYEQYF. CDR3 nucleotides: TGTGCCAGTAGTATTAACCCCTCTCCCCACTACGAGCAGTACTTC.

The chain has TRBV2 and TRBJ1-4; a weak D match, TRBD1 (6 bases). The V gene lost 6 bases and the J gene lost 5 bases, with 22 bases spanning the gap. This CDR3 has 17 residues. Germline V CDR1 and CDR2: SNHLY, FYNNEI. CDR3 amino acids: CASRPTLGRGKNEKLFF. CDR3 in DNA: TGTGCCAGCAGGCCGACTTTGGGCAGGGGCAAGAATGAAAAACTGTTTTTT.

The CDR3 is CASSLPRGSSYNEQFF. For the CDR3, the DNA is TGTGCCAGCAGCTTGCCACGGGGGAGCTCCTACAATGAGCAGTTCTTC. The chain has TRBV5-4 and TRBJ2-1; perhaps TRBD2 as D (6 bases). CDR1 SGHNT and CDR2 YYREEE come from the germline V gene (reference sequence). Trimming removed 1 base from V and 0 bases from J, with 11 bases in between. The CDR3 totals 16 residues.

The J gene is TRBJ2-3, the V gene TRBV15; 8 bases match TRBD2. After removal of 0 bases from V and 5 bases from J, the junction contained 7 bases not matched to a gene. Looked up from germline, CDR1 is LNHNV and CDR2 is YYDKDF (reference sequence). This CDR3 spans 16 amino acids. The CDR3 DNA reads TGTGCCACCAGCAGAGATGCGGGGGGCGGGGTAGATACGCAGTATTTT. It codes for CATSRDAGGGVDTQYF.

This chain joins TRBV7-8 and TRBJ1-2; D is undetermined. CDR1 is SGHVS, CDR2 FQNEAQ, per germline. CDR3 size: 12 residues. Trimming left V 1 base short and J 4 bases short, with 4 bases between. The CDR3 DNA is TGTGCCAGCAGCTTAGTAACCTATGGCTACACCTTC. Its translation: CASSLVTYGYTF.

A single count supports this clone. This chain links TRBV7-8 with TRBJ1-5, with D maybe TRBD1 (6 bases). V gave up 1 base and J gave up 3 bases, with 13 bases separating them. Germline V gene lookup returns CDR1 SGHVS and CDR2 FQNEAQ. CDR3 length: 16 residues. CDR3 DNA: TGTGCCAGCAGCTTAGATCGGCGGGGGCCCAATCAGCCCCAGCATTTT. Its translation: CASSLDRRGPNQPQHF.